Sequencing of this TCR beta chain was carried out in a study of identical twins. CDR1 is KGHSY and CDR2 is FQNENV in the germline V gene. CDR3 length: 13 residues. Trimming cost V 4 bases and J 8 bases; bases outside gene matches: 7. There are many counts of this clonotype. A single record per CDR3 protein comes from TCRdb applying MiXCR to the 5' RACE reads. The sample lists a few hundred thousand distinct CDR3 sequences; 10% were seen once. The TCR was taken from a man aged 50-59 years in good health. Input material: memory T cells sorted from blood. This rearrangement joins TRBV16 to TRBJ1-2, with TRBD1 matching 7 bases. Here the CDR3 reads CASSRQGGGGYTF. The CDR3 bases are TGTGCCAGCAGCCGGCAAGGGGGCGGCGGCTACACCTTC.